The 27 T cell receptor beta chains given below trace back to one sample, sequenced in a study of human versus mouse CDR3 diversity and MHC coevolution. Method: immunoSEQ multiplex PCR; TCRdb's copy keeps in-frame clones and lacks some. In the table there are tens of thousands of clones, around 94% of which are singletons. Material for sequencing was naive CD4+ T cells from blood. The subset denotes: CD45RO-negative CD62L-positive naive CD4 T cells. The receptors stem from a person aged 55 to 70 in good health.

This rearrangement joins TRBV6-6 to TRBJ2-7; TRBD2 matches 12 bases. The CDR3 contains 14 residues. Germline trimming cut 5 bases from V and 2 bases from J; bases unmatched to any gene: 1. The V gene's germline CDR1 is MNHNY and CDR2 SVGAGI (reference sequence). CDR3 DNA sequence: TGTGCCAGCAGTCGACTAGCGGGAGCCTACGAGCAGTACTTC. This translates into CASSRLAGAYEQYF.

The chain employs TRBV29-1 and TRBJ2-6; D remains unclear. Germline V gene data show CDR1 as SQVTM and CDR2 as ANQGSEA. Trimming removed 4 bases from V and 0 bases from J, with 4 bases in between. The length of the CDR3 is 13 residues. The CDR3 nucleotides are TGCAGCGTTGCCAACTCTGGGGCCAACGTCCTGACTTTC. Residues: CSVANSGANVLTF. Based on the CDR3 plus reference TRBV29-1 and TRBJ2-6, the full variable domain is SAVISQKPSRDICQRGTSLTIQCQVDSQVTMMFWYRQQPGQSLTLIATANQGSEATYESGFVIDKFPISRPNLTFSTLTVSNMSPEDSSIYLCSVANSGANVLTFGAGSRLTVL.

The chain links TRBV5-4 to TRBJ2-2; TRBD2 agrees at 7 bases. Trimming cost V 2 bases and J 5 bases; bases outside gene matches: 9. Germline-derived CDR1 and CDR2 are SGHNT and YYREEE (reference sequence). This CDR3 is 16 amino acids long. CDR3 loop: CASSLGQRDNTGELFF. In DNA form, the CDR3 reads TGTGCCAGCAGCTTAGGCCAGCGGGATAATACCGGGGAGCTGTTTTTT.

The chain employs TRBV5-4 and TRBJ2-3, with a possible D match to TRBD1 (6 bases). The length of the CDR3 is 16 residues. V dropped 0 bases and J dropped 0 bases, with 11 bases sitting between them. Germline lookup yields CDR1 SGHNT and CDR2 YYREEE (reference sequence). The CDR3 region has the DNA TGTGCCAGCAGCTTGGGGGACAAGGCTAGCACAGATACGCAGTATTTT. The encoded protein is CASSLGDKASTDTQYF.

This chain links TRBV29-1 with TRBJ1-2; D uncertain. Per germline, CDR1 SQVTM and CDR2 ANQGSEA. The V and J ends lost 5 bases and 2 bases respectively, with 12 bases between them. This CDR3 is 13 amino acids long. CDR3 region: CSVQEAENYGYTF. As DNA, the CDR3 is TGCAGCGTTCAGGAGGCAGAGAACTATGGCTACACCTTC.

The chain is built from TRBV11-2 and TRBJ2-5; D perhaps matches TRBD2 (6 bases). The V end was cut by 5 bases, the J end by 2 bases, with 18 bases between. Germline V CDR1 and CDR2: SGHAT, FQNNGV. The CDR3 runs 16 residues. The DNA of the CDR3 is TGTGCCAGCAGCCCCGACCCGGGGGTAGGGCAAGAGACCCAGTACTTC. It specifies CASSPDPGVGQETQYF.

This clone was counted a single time. The chain has TRBV5-5 and TRBJ2-5; D not resolved. The J call is doubtful: the DNA matches TRBJ2-7 better. This CDR3 comprises 14 residues. Per the germline V gene, CDR1 is SGHKS and CDR2 is YYEKEE (reference sequence). CDR3 bases: TGTGCCAGCAGTTTCACGACCCAGAACTACGAGCAGTACTTC. This sequence encodes CASSFTTQNYEQYF.

The V call is TRBV9, the J call TRBJ2-7, with 12 bases that match TRBD2. The CDR3 is 15 residues long. J lost 3 bases, V lost 0 bases, and 1 base had no gene match. CDR1 and CDR2 (germline): SGDLS, YYNGEE. The CDR3 region has the DNA TGTGCCAGCAGCGTAGGGACTAGCGGGAACTACGAGCAGTACTTC. It codes for CASSVGTSGNYEQYF.

The genes are TRBV9 and TRBJ2-3, with 8 bases identical to TRBD2. V shed 2 bases and J 4 bases; nucleotides not matched to a gene: 6. Germline V lookup: CDR1 SGDLS, CDR2 YYNGEE. The CDR3 sequence is 15 residues long. The CDR3 DNA reads TGTGCCAGCAGCGTGGCGGGAGGAGCCCCAGATACGCAGTATTTT. Residues: CASSVAGGAPDTQYF.

Worth noting for this clone: Its ends do not fully match the called genes, so a read error is possible. The genes are TRBV5-4 and TRBJ2-1, with TRBD2 matching 9 bases. The CDR3 sequence is 13 residues long. The germline CDR1 and CDR2 sequences are SGHNT and YYREEE (reference sequence). CDR3 residues: CASSLDRTSDPVF. CDR3 bases: TGTGCCAGCAGCTTGGATCGGACTAGCGATCCCGTCTTC.

The V gene is TRBV5-6, the J gene TRBJ1-1, with 9 bases lining up with TRBD1. The CDR3 sequence is 15 residues long. The V and J ends lost 3 bases and 5 bases, in that order; junction bases with no gene match: 8. CDR1 and CDR2 (germline): SGHDT, YYEEEE. CDR3 DNA: TGTGCCAGCAGCTCCGACCTGGGACAGGGAACTGAAGCTTTCTTT. Translation gives CASSSDLGQGTEAFF.

The chain combines TRBV7-6 with TRBJ1-1; TRBD1 matches 8 bases. CDR3 length: 17 residues. V gave up 1 base and J gave up 2 bases; unmatched junction bases: 9. Germline CDR1 and CDR2: SGHVS and FNYEAQ. The CDR3 reads CASSLGRPGGGNTEAFF. In DNA form, the CDR3 reads TGTGCCAGCAGCTTAGGGCGCCCAGGGGGCGGTAACACTGAAGCTTTCTTT.

The chain has TRBV9 and TRBJ2-2, with D tentatively TRBD2 (6 bases). The CDR3 consists of 14 residues. In germline, CDR1 is SGDLS, CDR2 YYNGEE. V gave up 4 bases and J gave up 4 bases, with 11 bases separating them. The CDR3 region is CASSSLATTGELFF. CDR3 sequence (DNA): TGTGCCAGCAGCTCCCTAGCGACCACCGGGGAGCTGTTTTTT.

In its sample, this clone was seen once. The J gene is TRBJ2-1, the V gene TRBV29-1, with 12 bases fitting TRBD2. The CDR3 sequence is 18 residues long. Germline assignment: CDR1 SQVTM and CDR2 ANQGSEA. The junction had 20 bases not matched to a gene; V was cut back by 4 bases and J by 10 bases. In DNA, the CDR3 is TGCAGCGTTGGGGAAAGACAGGCGAGACTAGCGGGAGAGGAGGAGCAGTTCTTC. Its protein product is CSVGERQARLAGEEEQFF.

The rearrangement uses TRBV2 and TRBJ1-2, with TRBD1 as a possible D gene (5 bases). The germline V gene has CDR1 SNHLY and CDR2 FYNNEI. The V and J ends lost 3 bases and 0 bases respectively, with 8 bases between them. This CDR3 comprises 14 residues. The CDR3 DNA is TGTGCCAGCAGTGAGGGGGGAGCTAACTATGGCTACACCTTC. Residues: CASSEGGANYGYTF.

This sequence joins TRBV16 and TRBJ2-7, with a weak D call TRBD2 (5 bases). This CDR3 has 15 amino acids. Germline V lookup: CDR1 KGHSY, CDR2 FQNENV. V shed 4 bases and J shed 0 bases, with 13 bases lying between them. In nucleotides, the CDR3 is TGTGCCAGCAGCCTTTTCGAGGGCAGCTCCTACGAGCAGTACTTC. Translation gives CASSLFEGSSYEQYF. Combining the CDR3 with reference TRBV16 and TRBJ2-7 gives the whole variable domain GEEVAQTPKHLVRGEGQKAKLYCAPIKGHSYVFWYQQVLKNEFKFLISFQNENVFDETGMPKERFSAKCLPNSPCSLEIQATKLEDSAVYFCASSLFEGSSYEQYFGPGTRLTVT.

V and J are TRBV5-1 and TRBJ2-7, with 8 positions matching TRBD2. With V trimmed by 1 base and J by 2 bases, 5 bases remained unmatched. The CDR3 is 15 amino acids. Germline V lookup: CDR1 SGHRS, CDR2 YFSETQ. The CDR3 DNA reads as TGCGCCAGCAGCTTGTCGGGAGCGGGAGCCTACGAGCAGTACTTC. Its translation: CASSLSGAGAYEQYF. The full variable domain, completed using reference TRBV5-1 and TRBJ2-7, is KAGVTQTPRYLIKTRGQQVTLSCSPISGHRSVSWYQQTPGQGLQFLFEYFSETQRNKGNFPGRFSGRQFSNSRSEMNVSTLELGDSALYLCASSLSGAGAYEQYFGPGTRLTVT.

This clone was seen a few times. V and J are TRBV19 and TRBJ1-4; 7 nucleotides agree with TRBD1. With V trimmed by 5 bases and J by 7 bases, 7 bases remained unmatched. The CDR3 spans 14 residues. The V gene's germline CDR1 is LNHDA and CDR2 SQIVND (reference sequence). DNA of the CDR3: TGTGCCAGTAGTTCTCGACAGGGTCGTGAAAAACTGTTTTTT. The encoded protein is CASSSRQGREKLFF.

This clone was seen just once. CDR3 residues: CASSRGFSGANVLTF. CDR3 coding DNA: TGTGCCAGCAGCCGAGGATTCTCTGGGGCCAACGTCCTGACTTTC. The V call is TRBV14, the J call TRBJ2-6; D is unclear. The CDR3 is 15 amino acids. Germline CDR1 SGHDN, CDR2 FVKESK. V was trimmed by 4 bases and J by 0 bases, leaving 7 bases between them. The whole variable domain, remainder taken from reference TRBV14 and TRBJ2-6, is EAGVTQFPSHSVIEKGQTVTLRCDPISGHDNLYWYRRVMGKEIKFLLHFVKESKQDESGMPNNRFLAERTGGTYSTLKVQPAELEDSGVYFCASSRGFSGANVLTFGAGSRLTVL.

The genes are TRBV5-4 and TRBJ2-5, with D possibly matching TRBD1 (6 bases). This CDR3 spans 14 amino acids. Germline V gene lookup returns CDR1 SGHNT and CDR2 YYREEE (reference sequence). V was pared by 10 bases and J by 3 bases, with 19 bases between. The chain's CDR3 is CAGKDRGGEETQYF. The CDR3 nucleotides are TGTGCCGGAAAAGACAGAGGGGGTGAAGAGACCCAGTACTTC.

The chain uses TRBV7-3 and TRBJ2-1; 7 nucleotides align to TRBD1. Germline loops: CDR1 SGHTA, CDR2 FQGTGA. Trimming cost V 5 bases and J 7 bases; bases outside gene matches: 8. The CDR3 has 14 amino acids. CDR3 nucleotide sequence: TGTGCCAGCAGCCCCATATCACAGGGGAATGAGCAGTTCTTC. This translates into CASSPISQGNEQFF.

This clone was observed a single time. V gene TRBV18 combines with J gene TRBJ2-7; D unclear. Trimming pared 6 bases from V and 7 bases from J, leaving 13 bases between. Germline assignment: CDR1 KGHSH and CDR2 LQKENI. The CDR3 extends over 12 amino acids. For the CDR3, the DNA is TGTGCCAGCTCTGGGCCGCCCAATGAGCAGTACTTC. Its protein is CASSGPPNEQYF.

Only one count was recorded for this clone. The rearrangement uses TRBV5-6 and TRBJ1-5; D is perhaps TRBD1 (5 bases). The CDR3 runs to 14 residues. Per germline, CDR1 SGHDT and CDR2 YYEEEE. Trimming took off 0 bases at V and 9 bases at J, with 13 bases between the two ends. The CDR3 bases are TGTGCCAGCAGCTTGGATGGGGGGGTGGGGCCCCAGCATTTT. This sequence encodes CASSLDGGVGPQHF.

This chain's CDR3 is CASIRGETQYF. CDR3 in DNA: TGTGCCAGCATCCGGGGGGAGACCCAGTACTTC. The chain is built from TRBV21-1 and TRBJ2-5; the D call of TRBD2 is as the table states it, not checked on the DNA. TRBV21-1 is tagged as a pseudogene. The CDR3 spans 11 residues.

This chain joins TRBV7-9 and TRBJ1-1; tentative D call: TRBD1 (5 bases). Germline CDR1 SEHNR, CDR2 FQNEAQ (reference sequence). The CDR3 is 14 residues long. Trimming shortened V by 5 bases and J by 2 bases, and 12 bases separated the two germline ends. CDR3 residues: CASSIDSTNTEAFF. The CDR3, as DNA: TGTGCCAGCAGCATCGACAGCACCAACACTGAAGCTTTCTTT.

Concerning this clone: Germline is not matched at one junction end, which may reflect a read error. The chain carries TRBV6-5 and TRBJ2-6, with TRBD2 matching 7 bases. Germline V lookup: CDR1 MNHEY, CDR2 SVGAGI. This CDR3 is built from 14 residues. CDR3 region: CANSTRGGIGVLTF. The CDR3 nucleotides read TGTGCCAACAGTACGCGGGGAGGGATTGGCGTCCTGACTTTC.

CDR3 amino acids: CASSLRTGSYEQYF. The CDR3 nucleotides read TGTGCCAGCAGTTTACGGACAGGATCCTACGAGCAGTACTTC. The genes are TRBV28 and TRBJ2-5; 7 bases line up with TRBD1. Near its end, the DNA agrees better with TRBJ2-7, so the J call may be wrong. CDR1 is MDHEN, CDR2 SYDVKM, per germline. The CDR3 loop spans 14 amino acids.